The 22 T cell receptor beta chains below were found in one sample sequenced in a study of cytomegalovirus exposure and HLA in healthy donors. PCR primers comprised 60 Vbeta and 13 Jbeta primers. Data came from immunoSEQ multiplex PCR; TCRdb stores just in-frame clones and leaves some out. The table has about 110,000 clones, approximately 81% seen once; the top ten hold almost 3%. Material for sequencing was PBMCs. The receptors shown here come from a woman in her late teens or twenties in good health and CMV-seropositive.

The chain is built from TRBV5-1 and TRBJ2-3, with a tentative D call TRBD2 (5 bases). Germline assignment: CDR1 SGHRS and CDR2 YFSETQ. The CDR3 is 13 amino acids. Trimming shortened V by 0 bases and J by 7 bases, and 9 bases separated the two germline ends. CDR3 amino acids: CASSLDGKNTQYF. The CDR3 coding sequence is TGCGCCAGCAGCTTGGACGGGAAAAATACGCAGTATTTT.

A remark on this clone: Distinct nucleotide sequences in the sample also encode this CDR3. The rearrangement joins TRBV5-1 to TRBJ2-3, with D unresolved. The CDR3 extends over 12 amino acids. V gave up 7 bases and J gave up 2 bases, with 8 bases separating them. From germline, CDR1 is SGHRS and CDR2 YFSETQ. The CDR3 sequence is CASSADTDTQYF. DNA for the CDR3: TGCGCCAGCTCTGCGGACACAGATACGCAGTATTTT.

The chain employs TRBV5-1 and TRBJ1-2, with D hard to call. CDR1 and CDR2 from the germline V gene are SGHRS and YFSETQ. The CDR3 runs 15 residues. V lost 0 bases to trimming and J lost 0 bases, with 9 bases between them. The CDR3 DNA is TGCGCCAGCAGCTTGGCCCCTATAGCTAACTATGGCTACACCTTC. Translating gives CASSLAPIANYGYTF.

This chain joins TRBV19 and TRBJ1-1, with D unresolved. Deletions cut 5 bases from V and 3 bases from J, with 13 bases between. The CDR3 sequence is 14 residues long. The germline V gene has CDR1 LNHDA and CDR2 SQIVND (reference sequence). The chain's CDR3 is CASSPWTDYTEAFF. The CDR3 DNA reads TGTGCCAGTAGTCCTTGGACGGACTACACTGAAGCTTTCTTT.

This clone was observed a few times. CDR3 DNA sequence: TGTGCCAGCAGCCAAGGGGGAGGGGGCGAGCAGTACTTC. This gives the protein CASSQGGGGEQYF. The chain carries TRBV14 and TRBJ2-7; weak D call: TRBD2 (7 bases). With 1 base removed from V and 6 bases from J, the gap between germline ends came to 10 bases. Germline V CDR1 and CDR2: SGHDN, FVKESK. The CDR3 spans 13 residues.

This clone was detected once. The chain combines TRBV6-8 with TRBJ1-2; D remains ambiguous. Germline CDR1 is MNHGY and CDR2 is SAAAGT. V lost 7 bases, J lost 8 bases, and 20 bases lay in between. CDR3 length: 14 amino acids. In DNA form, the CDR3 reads TGTGCCAGCACCTCTTGGAGTGAATCGTGGGGCTACACCTTC. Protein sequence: CASTSWSESWGYTF.

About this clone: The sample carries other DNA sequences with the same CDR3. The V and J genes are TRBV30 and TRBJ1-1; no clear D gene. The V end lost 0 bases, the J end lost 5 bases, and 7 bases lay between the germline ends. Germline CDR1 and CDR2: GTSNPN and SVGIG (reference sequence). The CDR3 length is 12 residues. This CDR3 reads CAWSVRGTEAFF. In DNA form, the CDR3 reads TGTGCCTGGAGTGTACGGGGAACTGAAGCTTTCTTT.

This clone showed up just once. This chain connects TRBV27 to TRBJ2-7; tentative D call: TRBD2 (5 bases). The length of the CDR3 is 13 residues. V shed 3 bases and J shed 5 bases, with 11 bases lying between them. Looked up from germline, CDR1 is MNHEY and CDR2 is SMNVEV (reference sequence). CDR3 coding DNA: TGTGCCAGCAGTTTTAGCCGAGGGAACGAGCAGTACTTC. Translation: CASSFSRGNEQYF.

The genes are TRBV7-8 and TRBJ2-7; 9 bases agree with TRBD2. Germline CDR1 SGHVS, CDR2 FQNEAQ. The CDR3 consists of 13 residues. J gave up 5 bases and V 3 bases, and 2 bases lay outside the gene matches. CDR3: CASSFAGGHEQYF. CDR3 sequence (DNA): TGTGCCAGCAGCTTTGCGGGAGGGCACGAGCAGTACTTC.

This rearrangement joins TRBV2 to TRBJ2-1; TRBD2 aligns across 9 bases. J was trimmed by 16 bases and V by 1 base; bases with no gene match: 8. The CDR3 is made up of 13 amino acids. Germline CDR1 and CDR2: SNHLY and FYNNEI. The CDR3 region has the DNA TGTGCCAGCAGTGAAGGACTAGCGGCCGCTCTCTTCTTC. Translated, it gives CASSEGLAAALFF.

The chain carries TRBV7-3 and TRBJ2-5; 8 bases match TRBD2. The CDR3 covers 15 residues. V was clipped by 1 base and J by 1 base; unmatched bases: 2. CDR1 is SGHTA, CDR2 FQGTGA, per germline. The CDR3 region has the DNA TGTGCCAGCAGCTTAAGTAGCGGGACCCAAGAGACCCAGTACTTC. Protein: CASSLSSGTQETQYF.

The CDR3 DNA is TGTGCCAGCAGCGCCCTCCTCGGGAGTCCCTACAATGAGCAGTTCTTC. Its translation is CASSALLGSPYNEQFF. The chain uses TRBV7-3 and TRBJ2-1, with TRBD2 as a possible D gene (6 bases). Germline V gene data show CDR1 as SGHTA and CDR2 as FQGTGA. CDR3 size: 16 residues. Trimming shortened V by 5 bases and J by 2 bases, and 16 bases separated the two germline ends.

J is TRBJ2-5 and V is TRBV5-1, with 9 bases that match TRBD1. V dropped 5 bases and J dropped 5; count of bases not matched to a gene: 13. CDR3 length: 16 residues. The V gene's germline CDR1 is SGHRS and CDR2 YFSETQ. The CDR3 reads CASSPVGTGRRETQYF. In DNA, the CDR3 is TGCGCCAGCAGTCCCGTTGGGACAGGGAGGAGGGAGACCCAGTACTTC.

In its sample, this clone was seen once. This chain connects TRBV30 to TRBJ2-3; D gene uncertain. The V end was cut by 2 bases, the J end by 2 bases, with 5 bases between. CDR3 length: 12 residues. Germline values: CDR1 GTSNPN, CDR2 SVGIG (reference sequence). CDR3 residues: CAWSWATDTQYF. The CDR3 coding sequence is TGTGCCTGGAGTTGGGCCACAGATACGCAGTATTTT. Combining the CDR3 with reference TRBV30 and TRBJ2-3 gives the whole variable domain SQTIHQWPATLVQPVGSPLSLECTVEGTSNPNLYWYRQAAGRGLQLLFYSVGIGQISSEVPQNLSASRPQDRQFILSSKKLLLSDSGFYLCAWSWATDTQYFGPGTRLTVL.

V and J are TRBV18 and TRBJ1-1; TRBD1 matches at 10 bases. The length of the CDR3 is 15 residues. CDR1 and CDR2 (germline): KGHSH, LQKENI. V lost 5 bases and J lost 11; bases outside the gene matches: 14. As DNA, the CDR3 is TGTGCCAGCTCATCGGACGTGACAGGGGGCCAGGTGGCTTTCTTT. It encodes CASSSDVTGGQVAFF.

The CDR3 sequence is CASSLRTGSSYEQYF. DNA of the CDR3: TGCGCCAGCAGCTTGCGGACAGGGAGCTCCTACGAGCAGTACTTC. The V and J genes are TRBV5-1 and TRBJ2-7; 8 bases are a match to TRBD1. The length of the CDR3 is 15 residues. Germline CDR1 SGHRS, CDR2 YFSETQ. The V segment lost 1 base and the J segment 0 bases; nucleotides outside the gene matches: 3.

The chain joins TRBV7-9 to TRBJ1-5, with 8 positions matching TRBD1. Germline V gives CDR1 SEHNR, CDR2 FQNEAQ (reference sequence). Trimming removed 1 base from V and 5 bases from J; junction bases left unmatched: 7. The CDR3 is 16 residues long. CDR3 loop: CASSLGTGKADQPQHF. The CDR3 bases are TGTGCCAGCAGCTTAGGGACAGGGAAAGCGGATCAGCCCCAGCATTTT.

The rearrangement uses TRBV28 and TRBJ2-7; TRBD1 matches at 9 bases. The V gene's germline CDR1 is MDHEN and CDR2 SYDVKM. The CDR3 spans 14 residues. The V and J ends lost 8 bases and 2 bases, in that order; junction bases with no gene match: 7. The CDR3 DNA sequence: TGTGCCAGCGCTCACGGACAGGGGACCTACGAGCAGTACTTC. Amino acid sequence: CASAHGQGTYEQYF.

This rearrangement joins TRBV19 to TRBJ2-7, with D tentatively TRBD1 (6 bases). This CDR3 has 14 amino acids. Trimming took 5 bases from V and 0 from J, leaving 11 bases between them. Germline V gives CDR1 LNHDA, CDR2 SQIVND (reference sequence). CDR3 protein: CASSQQDSSYEQYF. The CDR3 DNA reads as TGTGCCAGTAGTCAACAGGACAGCTCCTACGAGCAGTACTTC.

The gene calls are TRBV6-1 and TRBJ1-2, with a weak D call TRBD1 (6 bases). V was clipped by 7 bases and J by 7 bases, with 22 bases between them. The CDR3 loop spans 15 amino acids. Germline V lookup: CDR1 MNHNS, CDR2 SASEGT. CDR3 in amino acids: CASTLSSGGRGGYTF. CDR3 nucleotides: TGTGCCAGCACCCTCAGTAGTGGGGGCAGAGGTGGCTACACCTTC.

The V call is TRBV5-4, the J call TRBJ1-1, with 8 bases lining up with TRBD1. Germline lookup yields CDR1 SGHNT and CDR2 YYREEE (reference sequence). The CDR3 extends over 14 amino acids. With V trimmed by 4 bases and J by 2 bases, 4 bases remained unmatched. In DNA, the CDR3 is TGTGCCAGCAGCGTAGGACAGGGAAACACTGAAGCTTTCTTT. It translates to CASSVGQGNTEAFF.

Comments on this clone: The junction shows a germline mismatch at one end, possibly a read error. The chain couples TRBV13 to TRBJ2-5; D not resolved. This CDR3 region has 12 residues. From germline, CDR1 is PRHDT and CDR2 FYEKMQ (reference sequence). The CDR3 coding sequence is TGTGCCAGCAGCCTGGCATCAGAGGCCCAGTACTTC. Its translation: CASSLASEAQYF.